The table lists the clone carrying this T cell receptor (beta chain) with many counts. Its antigen is unknown. Researchers used genomic DNA as the template to profile TCR beta VDJ and CDR3. MiXCR, run by TCRdb on the reads, gives a single entry per CDR3 protein. The sample shows about 180,000 distinct CDR3 sequences, more than 45% of them seen only once. Sequencing involved patients with CD8+CD57+ cell expansion previously shown by flow cytometry. Every patient was diagnosed with severe acquired aplastic anemia. Patient blood was sampled before any therapy had been received. The V gene lost 1 base and the J gene lost 7 bases, with 13 bases spanning the gap. Germline CDR1 and CDR2: LNHDA and SQIVND (reference sequence). The CDR3 loop spans 14 amino acids. The sample belongs to a study of CD8+CD57+ T cells in acquired aplastic anemia. Study results and limitations: The number of CD8+ CDR3 sequences shared by patients and controls was approximately 31. CD8+ Simpson's diversity did not differ significantly between patients and controls.

V gene TRBV19 combines with J gene TRBJ1-1; TRBD1 might be the D (5 bases). The source material was sorted CD4+, CD8+, or CD8+CD57+ T cells (not recorded which) from PBMCs. The sequence derives from a human donor with aplastic anemia. CDR3 sequence: CASSIAGGISEAFF. The CDR3 nucleotides are TGTGCCAGTAGTATAGCGGGGGGGATTAGTGAAGCTTTCTTT.